What follows are 20 T cell receptor beta chains derived from one specimen sequenced in a study of control samples from healthy donors and cancer patients (dated by TCRdb to about 2020). Library preparation was by the immunoSEQ multiplex PCR assay. TCRdb took over this immuneACCESS table, retaining in-frame rearrangements with V and J assigned. Such tables are incomplete; in checked studies, under half of the missing clones stem from an unresolved V gene, and the remainder is unexplained. The table held for this sample gives about 190,000 clones. Around 2% of the sample is held by the ten biggest clonotypes. Sequenced material: blood. The receptors derive from a woman in her thirties in good health.

With respect to this clone: Other DNA sequences in this sample translate to the same CDR3. This chain connects TRBV3-1 (or the pseudogene TRBV3-2) to TRBJ1-6, with D uncertain. Trimming pared 0 bases from V and 7 bases from J, leaving 4 bases between. The CDR3 has 13 residues. Germline CDR1 and CDR2: LGHDT and YNNKEL (reference sequence). CDR3 DNA: TGTGCCAGCAGCCAAGATTCGAATTCACCCCTCCACTTT. It specifies CASSQDSNSPLHF.

CDR3 sequence reads: CASSDLGTSSYNEQFF. CDR3 nucleotides: TGTGCCAGCAGCGATCTAGGGACGTCATCCTACAATGAGCAGTTCTTC. The V call is TRBV28, the J call TRBJ2-1; D possibly matches TRBD1 or TRBD2 (5 bases each). Germline CDR1 is MDHEN and CDR2 is SYDVKM. The V end lost 6 bases, the J end lost 1 base, and 16 bases lay between the germline ends. There are 16 residues in the CDR3.

This chain connects TRBV27 to TRBJ1-1; no clear D gene. This CDR3 contains 18 residues. Germline CDR1 MNHEY, CDR2 SMNVEV (reference sequence). V lost 5 bases to trimming and J lost 0 bases, with 22 bases between them. CDR3 DNA: TGTGCCAGCAGTCCGTTACTCATAGGGAGCCCGTTGAACACTGAAGCTTTCTTT. Translated, it gives CASSPLLIGSPLNTEAFF.

For this clone: Other DNA sequences from this sample encode an identical CDR3 as well. The rearrangement uses TRBV12-5 and TRBJ1-1; D unresolved. This CDR3 is built from 13 residues. Germline CDR1 and CDR2: LGHNT and FRNRAP. V lost 6 bases and J lost 5, with 13 bases in between. CDR3 residues: CASGPGRGTEAFF. The CDR3 region has the DNA TGTGCTAGTGGCCCCGGGAGAGGGACTGAAGCTTTCTTT.

The V and J genes are TRBV5-1 and TRBJ1-1; D is uncertain. V lost 0 bases, J lost 1 base, and 13 bases lay in between. The V gene's germline CDR1 is SGHRS and CDR2 YFSETQ. There are 16 residues in the CDR3. DNA for the CDR3: TGCGCCAGCAGCTTGGTGAGCGGCAGGTCGAACACTGAAGCTTTCTTT. Translated: CASSLVSGRSNTEAFF.

The V call is TRBV5-1, the J call TRBJ1-6; possible D gene TRBD1, 5 bases. The V gene lost 4 bases and the J gene lost 11 bases, with 22 bases spanning the gap. The CDR3 is 16 residues long. Germline V gene lookup returns CDR1 SGHRS and CDR2 YFSETQ. CDR3 sequence reads: CASSTALGLLSTPLHF. The CDR3 DNA reads TGCGCCAGCAGCACCGCGCTGGGGCTTTTATCGACACCCCTCCACTTT.

This rearrangement joins TRBV28 to TRBJ1-2; a weak D match, TRBD1 (6 bases). Deletions cut 3 bases from V and 4 bases from J, with 15 bases between. This CDR3 has 15 residues. Germline loops: CDR1 MDHEN, CDR2 SYDVKM. The CDR3 loop is CASSFPTGGGYGYTF. CDR3 DNA: TGTGCCAGCAGTTTCCCGACGGGGGGCGGCTATGGCTACACCTTC.

The gene calls are TRBV6-1 and TRBJ1-5; D possibly corresponds to TRBD1 (5 bases). This CDR3 is 16 amino acids long. Trimming left V 2 bases short and J 0 bases short, with 11 bases between. Germline CDR1 MNHNS, CDR2 SASEGT. Here the CDR3 DNA reads TGTGCCAGCAGTGAAAGGGGAGGGTATAGCAATCAGCCCCAGCATTTT. Its translation: CASSERGGYSNQPQHF.

This chain joins TRBV19 and TRBJ2-1, with a weak D call TRBD2 (6 bases). CDR3 size: 16 residues. V lost 3 bases, J lost 5 bases, and 17 bases lay in between. From germline, CDR1 is LNHDA and CDR2 SQIVND (reference sequence). CDR3 sequence: CASSIRDSRFDNEQFF. The CDR3 nucleotides read TGTGCCAGTAGTATCCGGGACTCCCGATTTGACAATGAGCAGTTCTTC.

This rearrangement joins TRBV29-1 to TRBJ1-2; D remains unclear. Per the germline V gene, CDR1 is SQVTM and CDR2 is ANQGSEA. Trimming removed 2 bases from V and 0 bases from J, with 13 bases in between. The CDR3 is 15 residues long. CDR3 nucleotides: TGCAGCGTTGAACAGTCCCCTCGGTCTAACTATGGCTACACCTTC. It codes for CSVEQSPRSNYGYTF.

The chain has TRBV30 and TRBJ1-3; TRBD1 might be the D (6 bases). The CDR3 is 12 amino acids. Germline CDR1 is GTSNPN and CDR2 is SVGIG (reference sequence). V lost 0 bases and J 8 bases, leaving 8 bases between the germline ends. In nucleotides, the CDR3 is TGTGCCTGGAGTGTAGGGGGGGACACCATATATTTT. This translates into CAWSVGGDTIYF.

This chain links TRBV6-5 with TRBJ1-6; D is unresolved. The CDR3 spans 13 residues. V was pared by 5 bases and J by 9 bases, with 11 bases between. Germline V gene data show CDR1 as MNHEY and CDR2 as SVGAGI. The CDR3 region has the DNA TGTGCCAGCAGTCCACTGGAGTTTTCACCCCTCCACTTT. It encodes CASSPLEFSPLHF.

The CDR3 sequence: CTSSHGPRGEKLFF. Here the CDR3 DNA reads TGCACCAGCAGCCATGGGCCTCGCGGTGAAAAACTGTTTTTT. The chain has TRBV1 and TRBJ1-4. TRBV1 is a listed pseudogene. The CDR3 sequence is 14 residues long.

The chain couples TRBV5-6 to TRBJ1-3; 7 bases fit TRBD1. Looked up from germline, CDR1 is SGHDT and CDR2 is YYEEEE. V shed 1 base and J 2 bases; nucleotides not matched to a gene: 0. The CDR3 is 14 amino acids. The CDR3 sequence: CASSLTGAGNTIYF. Written as DNA, the CDR3 is TGTGCCAGCAGCTTGACAGGGGCTGGAAACACCATATATTTT.

The rearrangement uses TRBV28 and TRBJ1-6; unclear D gene. The CDR3 runs 14 residues. The V and J ends lost 7 bases and 7 bases respectively, with 14 bases between them. Germline V gives CDR1 MDHEN, CDR2 SYDVKM. CDR3 DNA: TGTGCCAGCACGGTAGCCCCCGCCAATTCACCCCTCCACTTT. It is translated as CASTVAPANSPLHF.

This chain connects TRBV7-9 to TRBJ1-5; TRBD1 might be the D (5 bases). This CDR3 has 14 residues. Between the trimmed V and J ends, which lost 6 bases and 4 bases, there was a span of 13 bases. The germline V gene has CDR1 SEHNR and CDR2 FQNEAQ (reference sequence). The CDR3 is CASRPAGSNQPQHF. CDR3 nucleotide sequence: TGTGCCAGCAGGCCGGCAGGGTCAAATCAGCCCCAGCATTTT.

The chain uses TRBV6-5 and TRBJ1-4, with D possibly matching TRBD1 (6 bases). Per germline, CDR1 MNHEY and CDR2 SVGAGI. V lost 6 bases to trimming and J lost 8 bases, with 13 bases between them. The CDR3 is 13 amino acids. The CDR3 DNA reads as TGTGCCAGCAGGCCAGGGGCGCGCGAAAAACTGTTTTTT. Translation gives CASRPGAREKLFF.

The V gene is TRBV9, the J gene TRBJ1-1; no clear D. CDR3 length equals 14 residues. Trimming left V 1 base short and J 3 bases short, with 10 bases between. The germline gives CDR1 SGDLS, CDR2 YYNGEE. The DNA of the CDR3 is TGTGCCAGCAGCGTAACGGGTTCGGACACTGAAGCTTTCTTT. Translation: CASSVTGSDTEAFF.

The rearrangement joins TRBV28 to TRBJ1-5, with TRBD1 as a possible D gene (6 bases). This CDR3 is 18 amino acids long. With 3 bases removed from V and 2 bases from J, the gap between germline ends came to 20 bases. CDR1 is MDHEN and CDR2 is SYDVKM in the germline V gene. The CDR3 loop reads CASSLVDYYRVGNQPQHF. The CDR3 DNA follows: TGTGCCAGCAGTTTGGTCGACTATTACAGGGTTGGCAATCAGCCCCAGCATTTT.

V and J are TRBV21-1 and TRBJ2-3; the table's TRBD1 call for D was not verified on the DNA. TRBV21-1 is a listed pseudogene. CDR3 length: 16 residues. In DNA form, the CDR3 reads TGTGCCAGCAGCACTAGGGACAGGGGAGACACAGATACGCAGTATTTT. It codes for CASSTRDRGDTDTQYF.